These 23 T cell receptor beta chains originate from one sample sequenced in a study of T-cell memory formation after mild COVID-19. TCRdb called the 5' RACE reads again in MiXCR, with one record for every CDR3 protein. Of nearly 200,000 distinct CDR3 sequences in the sample, approximately 20% are singletons; the top ten hold roughly 2.3%. Specimen: PBMCs or a T cell subset sorted from them (not recorded which). Source of these receptors: an adult woman who had mild COVID-19 (a few samples of this study predate the infection). Cell type and time point are not known.

The chain joins TRBV20-1 to TRBJ2-3; TRBD2 aligns across 7 bases. This CDR3 spans 15 amino acids. CDR1 DFQATT and CDR2 SNEGSKA come from the germline V gene (reference sequence). The V gene end was trimmed by 3 bases and the J gene end by 5 bases; junction bases not matched to a gene: 11. The CDR3: CSASPRGGNGDTQYF. CDR3 coding DNA: TGCAGTGCTAGTCCGCGGGGAGGGAACGGAGATACGCAGTATTTT.

Many counts were recorded for this clonotype. This sequence joins TRBV4-3 and TRBJ2-3, with 10 bases matching TRBD2. This CDR3 contains 15 residues. CDR1 LGHNA and CDR2 YSLEER come from the germline V gene. J lost 4 bases, V lost 1 base, and 2 bases had no gene match. The CDR3 loop is CASSQASGRADTQYF. The CDR3 DNA follows: TGCGCCAGCAGCCAAGCTAGCGGGAGAGCAGATACGCAGTATTTT.

This clonotype turned up a few times. The rearrangement joins TRBV6-5 to TRBJ1-4; 7 nucleotides agree with TRBD1. Looked up from germline, CDR1 is MNHEY and CDR2 is SVGAGI. The V and J ends lost 4 bases and 5 bases, in that order; junction bases with no gene match: 4. The CDR3 extends over 14 amino acids. The CDR3 DNA sequence: TGTGCCAGCAGTTTAAGGGGGCCGAATGAAAAACTGTTTTTT. This sequence encodes CASSLRGPNEKLFF.

This clonotype was counted many times. Compared with germline, one end of the junction differs, possibly owing to a read error. The chain has TRBV5-1 and TRBJ2-7; 10 nucleotides match TRBD1. Germline V gives CDR1 SGHRS, CDR2 YFSETQ. The CDR3 is 14 residues long. The CDR3 DNA follows: TGTGCCAGCAGTTGGACAGGGGGCTCCTACGAGCAGTACTTC. It codes for CASSWTGGSYEQYF.

The chain combines TRBV29-1 with TRBJ2-1; TRBD1 aligns across 7 bases. This CDR3 comprises 13 residues. The ends lost 4 bases at V and 9 bases at J; junction bases unmatched: 9. Germline lookup yields CDR1 SQVTM and CDR2 ANQGSEA. CDR3 nucleotide sequence: TGCAGCGTTGGGACAGGACGCTTGGGTGAGCAGTTCTTC. It specifies CSVGTGRLGEQFF.

This rearrangement joins TRBV7-9 to TRBJ2-5, with a possible D match to TRBD2 (5 bases). Germline CDR1 and CDR2: SEHNR and FQNEAQ (reference sequence). The V gene lost 1 base and the J gene lost 5 bases, with 14 bases spanning the gap. The CDR3 has 15 amino acids. CDR3 sequence: CASSLGSGRRETQYF. In DNA form, the CDR3 reads TGTGCCAGCAGCTTAGGATCGGGGAGAAGGGAGACCCAGTACTTC. The entire variable domain, with the rest obtained from reference TRBV7-9 and TRBJ2-5, is as follows: DTGVSQNPRHKITKRGQNVTFRCDPISEHNRLYWYRQTLGQGPEFLTYFQNEAQLEKSRLLSDRFSAERPKGSFSTLEIQRTEQGDSAMYLCASSLGSGRRETQYFGPGTRLLVL.

This clonotype was recorded a few times. The chain carries TRBV12-3 or TRBV12-4 and TRBJ2-2; D remains unclear. V lost 3 bases and J 4 bases, leaving 6 bases between the germline ends. The CDR3 has 13 residues. CDR3: CASSFMGTGELFF. CDR3 nucleotides: TGTGCCAGCAGTTTCATGGGCACCGGGGAGCTGTTTTTT.

The genes are TRBV6-5 and TRBJ1-1; possible D gene TRBD1, 5 bases. The CDR3 is made up of 13 amino acids. V was trimmed by 9 bases and J by 3 bases, leaving 14 bases between them. Germline V CDR1 and CDR2: MNHEY, SVGAGI. CDR3 sequence (DNA): TGTGCCAGTGTGTCGGCGGGGGACACTGAAGCTTTCTTT. Protein product: CASVSAGDTEAFF.

This chain uses TRBV12-3 or TRBV12-4 with TRBJ1-1, with D perhaps matching TRBD1 (6 bases). This CDR3 has 14 amino acids. Trimming took 3 bases from V and 11 from J, leaving 19 bases between them. The CDR3, as DNA: TGTGCCAGCAGTTTTTTCACAGGGCCAAGGGAGGCTTTCTTT. As protein: CASSFFTGPREAFF.

V is TRBV3-1 and J is TRBJ2-2, with D possibly matching TRBD2 (6 bases). The CDR3 length is 13 residues. V dropped 5 bases and J dropped 7 bases, with 11 bases sitting between them. Germline V lookup: CDR1 LGHDT, CDR2 YNNKEL (reference sequence). CDR3 sequence reads: CASSFSGFGELFF. The DNA of the CDR3 is TGTGCCAGCAGCTTCAGCGGGTTCGGGGAGCTGTTTTTT.

This clonotype was observed a handful of times. The genes are TRBV27 and TRBJ1-6; TRBD1 matches 10 bases. The CDR3 contains 14 residues. The trim removed 6 bases at V and 5 bases at J, leaving 1 base unmatched. Germline V gene data show CDR1 as MNHEY and CDR2 as SMNVEV (reference sequence). The CDR3 spells CASRGQGNNSPLHF. CDR3 bases: TGTGCCAGCAGGGGACAGGGGAATAATTCACCCCTCCACTTT.

A few counts support this clonotype. J is TRBJ1-1 and V is TRBV18, with 7 bases matching TRBD1. Germline V lookup: CDR1 KGHSH, CDR2 LQKENI. V lost 4 bases to trimming and J lost 5 bases; unmatched junction nucleotides: 19. The CDR3 length is 18 residues. CDR3 coding DNA: TGTGCCAGCTCACTATCCACTACCAGAAACAGGGGATCAACTGAAGCTTTCTTT. This codes for CASSLSTTRNRGSTEAFF.

The chain carries TRBV20-1 and TRBJ1-2; 9 bases are shared with TRBD1. CDR1 DFQATT and CDR2 SNEGSKA come from the germline V gene (reference sequence). The CDR3 runs 18 residues. The ends lost 1 base at V and 8 bases at J; junction bases unmatched: 20. CDR3 DNA: TGCAGTGCTAGAGCACCCAGGGCGAACAGGGGGCGCCTTGAAGGCTACACCTTC. Its protein is CSARAPRANRGRLEGYTF.

This clonotype was counted only a few times. This chain connects TRBV5-1 to TRBJ1-1; 7 nucleotides match TRBD1. Germline V gene sequence: CDR1 SGHRS, CDR2 YFSETQ. The CDR3 sequence is 16 residues long. With V trimmed by 4 bases and J by 1 base, 10 bases remained unmatched. The CDR3 region is CASSVFPGTENTEAFF. Written as DNA, the CDR3 is TGCGCCAGCAGCGTGTTTCCCGGGACAGAGAACACTGAAGCTTTCTTT.

This chain joins TRBV24-1 and TRBJ2-1; 9 positions match TRBD2. The V gene end was trimmed by 0 bases and the J gene end by 3 bases; junction bases not matched to a gene: 2. The CDR3 length is 16 residues. Germline V lookup: CDR1 KGHDR, CDR2 SFDVKD. CDR3 coding DNA: TGTGCCACCAGTGATTTGACTAGCGGGCACTACAATGAGCAGTTCTTC. Amino acids: CATSDLTSGHYNEQFF.

The chain joins TRBV6-2 or TRBV6-3 to TRBJ2-2; D tentatively fits TRBD1 or TRBD2 (5 bases each). Per the germline V gene, CDR1 is MNHEY and CDR2 is SVGEGT. The ends were cut back, 6 bases at V and 9 bases at J, with 23 bases in the middle. This CDR3 spans 16 amino acids. CDR3 in amino acids: CASSQGRRGGARELFF. CDR3 nucleotide sequence: TGTGCCAGCAGCCAGGGACGGAGAGGTGGGGCCCGGGAGCTGTTTTTT.

This clonotype was picked up a small number of times. The chain is built from TRBV27 and TRBJ2-2, with unresolved D. With 4 bases removed from V and 8 bases from J, the gap between germline ends came to 17 bases. This CDR3 has 15 amino acids. Per germline, CDR1 MNHEY and CDR2 SMNVEV (reference sequence). The CDR3 sequence: CASSSPSRNLGELFF. CDR3 bases: TGTGCCAGCAGTTCGCCGTCTAGAAACTTAGGGGAGCTGTTTTTT.

This clonotype was detected a few times. The V and J genes are TRBV5-1 and TRBJ2-3, with TRBD2 identical over 9 bases. Germline V gene lookup returns CDR1 SGHRS and CDR2 YFSETQ. The junction had 4 bases not matched to a gene; V was cut back by 3 bases and J by 2 bases. This CDR3 comprises 15 residues. CDR3 sequence (DNA): TGCGCCAGCAGCTCTAGCGGGGTGTCCACAGATACGCAGTATTTT. Its translation: CASSSSGVSTDTQYF.

The rearrangement joins TRBV4-2 to TRBJ1-1; D not certain. Germline CDR1 reads LGHNA; CDR2 reads YNFKEQ. The CDR3 is made up of 15 amino acids. Trimming cost V 0 bases and J 1 base, with 9 bases left between them. CDR3 amino acids: CASSQEVRRNTEAFF. CDR3 nucleotides: TGTGCCAGCAGCCAAGAGGTGCGCAGGAACACTGAAGCTTTCTTT.

This clonotype has a handful of counts. CDR3 loop: CASSPRTDYGYTF. The CDR3 coding sequence is TGTGCCAGCAGCCCCCGGACAGACTATGGCTACACCTTC. The chain recombines TRBV7-2 with TRBJ1-2; D is perhaps TRBD1 (6 bases). Trimming pared 5 bases from V and 3 bases from J, leaving 10 bases between. From germline, CDR1 is SGHTA and CDR2 FQGNSA. The CDR3 totals 13 residues.

The chain is built from TRBV7-6 and TRBJ2-3; 9 bases line up with TRBD2. The germline CDR1 and CDR2 sequences are SGHVS and FNYEAQ. This CDR3 comprises 16 residues. After removal of 4 bases from V and 0 bases from J, the junction contained 5 bases not matched to a gene. CDR3 DNA: TGTGCCAGCAGCTCCAGAGCGGGGGGTAGCACAGATACGCAGTATTTT. Translating it yields CASSSRAGGSTDTQYF.

The sample holds a few counts of this clonotype. V gene TRBV5-4 combines with J gene TRBJ2-2; no clear D. The CDR3 consists of 14 residues. Germline CDR1 SGHNT, CDR2 YYREEE (reference sequence). The V end lost 7 bases, the J end lost 2 bases, and 12 bases lay between the germline ends. The CDR3 bases are TGTGCCAGCTTCGTCGGGCCCAACACCGGGGAGCTGTTTTTT. Translating it yields CASFVGPNTGELFF.

There are a few counts of this clonotype. The chain couples TRBV20-1 to TRBJ2-7; D remains ambiguous. The CDR3 length is 14 residues. V lost 0 bases to trimming and J lost 3 bases, with 12 bases between them. CDR1 and CDR2 from the germline V gene are DFQATT and SNEGSKA (reference sequence). In nucleotides, the CDR3 is TGCAGTGCTAGAGAAAGGGCGTTTTACTACGAGCAGTACTTC. It is translated as CSARERAFYYEQYF.